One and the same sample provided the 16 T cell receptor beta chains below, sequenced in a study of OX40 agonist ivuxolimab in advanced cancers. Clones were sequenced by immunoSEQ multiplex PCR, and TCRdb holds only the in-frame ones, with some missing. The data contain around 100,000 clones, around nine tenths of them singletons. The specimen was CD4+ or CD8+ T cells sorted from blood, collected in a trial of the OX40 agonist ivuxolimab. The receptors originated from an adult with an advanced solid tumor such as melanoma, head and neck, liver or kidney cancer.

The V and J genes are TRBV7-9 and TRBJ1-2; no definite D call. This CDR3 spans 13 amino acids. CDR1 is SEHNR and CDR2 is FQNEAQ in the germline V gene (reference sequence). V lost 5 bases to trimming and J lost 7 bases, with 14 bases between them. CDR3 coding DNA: TGTGCCAGCAGCGCCACTGGGGATGGTGGCTACACCTTC. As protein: CASSATGDGGYTF.

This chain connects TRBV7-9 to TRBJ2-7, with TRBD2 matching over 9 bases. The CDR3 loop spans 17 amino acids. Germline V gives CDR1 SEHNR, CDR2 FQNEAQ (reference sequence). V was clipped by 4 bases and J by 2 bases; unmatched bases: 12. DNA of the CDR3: TGTGCCAGCAGCTCACCCCCATATAGCGGGAGTGCCTACGAGCAGTACTTC. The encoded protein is CASSSPPYSGSAYEQYF. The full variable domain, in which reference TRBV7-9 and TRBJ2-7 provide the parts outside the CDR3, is DTGVSQNPRHKITKRGQNVTFRCDPISEHNRLYWYRQTLGQGPEFLTYFQNEAQLEKSRLLSDRFSAERPKGSFSTLEIQRTEQGDSAMYLCASSSPPYSGSAYEQYFGPGTRLTVT.

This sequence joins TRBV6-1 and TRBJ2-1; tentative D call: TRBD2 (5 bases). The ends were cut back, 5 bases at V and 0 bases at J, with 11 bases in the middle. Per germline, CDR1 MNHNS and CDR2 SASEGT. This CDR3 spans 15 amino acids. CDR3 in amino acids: CASSRRDPSYNEQFF. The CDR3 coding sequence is TGTGCCAGCAGTCGACGGGATCCCTCCTACAATGAGCAGTTCTTC.

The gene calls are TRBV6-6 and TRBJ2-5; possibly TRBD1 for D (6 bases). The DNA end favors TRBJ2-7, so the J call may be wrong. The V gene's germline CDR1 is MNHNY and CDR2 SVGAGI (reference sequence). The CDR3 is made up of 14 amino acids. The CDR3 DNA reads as TGTGCCAGCAGCTTTGGACAGAGGATCTACGAGCAGTACTTC. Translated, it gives CASSFGQRIYEQYF.

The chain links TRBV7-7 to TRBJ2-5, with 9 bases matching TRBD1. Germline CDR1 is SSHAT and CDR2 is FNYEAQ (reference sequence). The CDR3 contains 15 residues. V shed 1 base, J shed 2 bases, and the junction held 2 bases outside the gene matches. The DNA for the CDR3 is TGTGCCAGCAGCTTAGTAGGGACAGGGCAAGAGACCCAGTACTTC. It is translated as CASSLVGTGQETQYF.

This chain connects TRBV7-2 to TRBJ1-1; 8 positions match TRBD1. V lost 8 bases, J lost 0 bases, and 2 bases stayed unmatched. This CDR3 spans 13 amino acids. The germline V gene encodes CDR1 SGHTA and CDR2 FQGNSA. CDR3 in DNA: TGTGCCAGCCAACAGGGGGTGAACACTGAAGCTTTCTTT. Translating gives CASQQGVNTEAFF.

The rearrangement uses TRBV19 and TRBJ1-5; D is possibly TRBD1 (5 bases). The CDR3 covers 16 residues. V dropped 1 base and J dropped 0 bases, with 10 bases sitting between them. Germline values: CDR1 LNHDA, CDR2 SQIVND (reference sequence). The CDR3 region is CASSIGGTYSNQPQHF. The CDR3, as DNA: TGTGCCAGTAGTATAGGAGGGACGTATAGCAATCAGCCCCAGCATTTT.

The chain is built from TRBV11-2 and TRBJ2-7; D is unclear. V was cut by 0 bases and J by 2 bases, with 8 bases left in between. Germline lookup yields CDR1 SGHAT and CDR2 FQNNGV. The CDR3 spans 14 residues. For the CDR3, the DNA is TGTGCCAGCAGCTTAGATCTTCCGGCCTACGAGCAGTACTTC. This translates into CASSLDLPAYEQYF.

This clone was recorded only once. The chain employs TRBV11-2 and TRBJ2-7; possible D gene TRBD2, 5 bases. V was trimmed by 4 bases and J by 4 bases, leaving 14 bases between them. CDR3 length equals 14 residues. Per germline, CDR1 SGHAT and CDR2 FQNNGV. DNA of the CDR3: TGTGCCAGCAGCTCGGGGATCGGGCCTTACGAGCAGTACTTC. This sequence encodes CASSSGIGPYEQYF.

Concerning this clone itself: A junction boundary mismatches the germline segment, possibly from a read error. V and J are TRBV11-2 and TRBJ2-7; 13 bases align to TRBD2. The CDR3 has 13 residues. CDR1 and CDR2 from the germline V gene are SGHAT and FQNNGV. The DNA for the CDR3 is TGTGCCAGCAGTGCGCCGGGACTAGCGGGACTACACTTC. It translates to CASSAPGLAGLHF.

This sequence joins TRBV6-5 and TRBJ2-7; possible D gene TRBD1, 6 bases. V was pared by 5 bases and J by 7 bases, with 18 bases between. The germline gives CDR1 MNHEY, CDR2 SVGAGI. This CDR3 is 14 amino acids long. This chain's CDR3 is CASSTGHLGLEQYF. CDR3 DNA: TGTGCCAGCAGTACAGGGCACCTTGGGTTGGAGCAGTACTTC.

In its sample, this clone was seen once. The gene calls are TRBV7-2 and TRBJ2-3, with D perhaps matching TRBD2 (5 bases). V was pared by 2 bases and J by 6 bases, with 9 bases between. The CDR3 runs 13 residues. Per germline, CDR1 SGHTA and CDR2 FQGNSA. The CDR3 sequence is CASSLTRGDTQYF. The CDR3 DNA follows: TGTGCCAGCAGCTTAACCCGGGGTGATACGCAGTATTTT.

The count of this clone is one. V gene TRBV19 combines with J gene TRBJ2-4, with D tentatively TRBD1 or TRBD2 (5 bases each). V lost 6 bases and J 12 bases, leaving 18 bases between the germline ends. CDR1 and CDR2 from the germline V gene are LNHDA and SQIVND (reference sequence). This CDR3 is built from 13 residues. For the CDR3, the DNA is TGTGCCAGTAGATCCCATCGGGGCCTCGCTCAGTACTTC. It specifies CASRSHRGLAQYF.

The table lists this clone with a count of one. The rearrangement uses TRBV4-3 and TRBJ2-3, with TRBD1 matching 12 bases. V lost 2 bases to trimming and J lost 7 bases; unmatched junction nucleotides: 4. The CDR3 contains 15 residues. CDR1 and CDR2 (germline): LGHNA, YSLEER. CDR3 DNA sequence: TGCGCCAGCAGCCAACCCGGGACAGGGGGCAATACGCAGTATTTT. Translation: CASSQPGTGGNTQYF.

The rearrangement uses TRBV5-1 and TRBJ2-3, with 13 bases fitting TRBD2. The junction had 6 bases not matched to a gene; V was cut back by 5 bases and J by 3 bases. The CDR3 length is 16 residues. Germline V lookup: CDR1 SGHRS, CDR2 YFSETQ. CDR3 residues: CASSLRTSGSTDTQYF. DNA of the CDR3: TGCGCCAGCAGTCTCCGGACTAGCGGGAGTACAGATACGCAGTATTTT.

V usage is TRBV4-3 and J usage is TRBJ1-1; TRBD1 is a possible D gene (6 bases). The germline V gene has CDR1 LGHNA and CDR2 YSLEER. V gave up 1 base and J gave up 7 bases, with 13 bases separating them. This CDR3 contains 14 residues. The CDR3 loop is CASSQVQGPVEAFF. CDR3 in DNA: TGCGCCAGCAGCCAAGTCCAGGGGCCGGTTGAAGCTTTCTTT.